Presented here are 18 T cell receptor beta chains from one specimen sequenced in a study of OX40 agonist ivuxolimab in advanced cancers. The repertoire was sequenced with immunoSEQ multiplex PCR; TCRdb's copy has only in-frame clones and lacks some. Counted here are about 98,000 clones, 85% to 95% occurring once; the ten biggest clones make up 0.26%. Source: CD4+ or CD8+ T cells sorted from blood, taken in a trial of the OX40 agonist ivuxolimab. Receptors originate from an adult with an advanced solid tumor such as melanoma, head and neck, liver or kidney cancer.

This clone occurred once. At the DNA level, this CDR3 is encoded by other sequences in the same sample as well. V and J are TRBV4-2 and TRBJ2-1; the match to TRBD1 covers 9 bases. V lost 4 bases, J lost 5 bases, and 15 bases stayed unmatched. There are 18 residues in the CDR3. Looked up from germline, CDR1 is LGHNA and CDR2 is YNFKEQ. Written as DNA, the CDR3 is TGTGCCAGCAGCCGAGTCGAACACGGGACAGGGACAAACAATGAGCAGTTCTTC. Its protein product is CASSRVEHGTGTNNEQFF.

The chain carries TRBV2 and TRBJ1-1; TRBD1 matches 7 bases. The trim removed 8 bases at V and 1 base at J, leaving 4 bases unmatched. Germline values: CDR1 SNHLY, CDR2 FYNNEI. This CDR3 has 13 residues. The CDR3 nucleotides are TGTGCCAGCGCCGGGACAGCGAACACTGAAGCTTTCTTT. It translates to CASAGTANTEAFF.

This sequence joins TRBV5-6 and TRBJ1-2; tentatively, D is TRBD1 (5 bases). The CDR3 totals 11 residues. Germline assignment: CDR1 SGHDT and CDR2 YYEEEE. V was clipped by 5 bases and J by 8 bases, with 10 bases between them. CDR3 amino acids: CASRLTGGYTF. The CDR3 bases are TGTGCCAGCAGATTAACAGGCGGCTACACCTTC.

V gene TRBV5-1 combines with J gene TRBJ2-3; 8 bases match TRBD2. V was clipped by 1 base and J by 5 bases; unmatched bases: 3. The CDR3 contains 14 residues. CDR1 is SGHRS and CDR2 is YFSETQ in the germline V gene. Here the CDR3 reads CASSLQAGEDTQYF. The DNA of the CDR3 is TGCGCCAGCAGCTTGCAAGCGGGGGAAGATACGCAGTATTTT.

The genes are TRBV6-5 and TRBJ2-2; D not resolved. The CDR3 extends over 15 amino acids. V lost 6 bases to trimming and J lost 1 base, with 12 bases between them. Germline-derived CDR1 and CDR2 are MNHEY and SVGAGI. CDR3 amino acids: CASSPDVLNTGELFF. Written as DNA, the CDR3 is TGTGCCAGCAGCCCGGACGTGTTGAACACCGGGGAGCTGTTTTTT.

The chain couples TRBV9 to TRBJ1-5, with D hard to call. There are 13 residues in the CDR3. V was clipped by 4 bases and J by 0 bases, with 5 bases between them. Per germline, CDR1 SGDLS and CDR2 YYNGEE. DNA for the CDR3: TGTGCCAGCAGCCGAAATAGCAATCAGCCCCAGCATTTT. This sequence encodes CASSRNSNQPQHF.

The chain has TRBV19 and TRBJ2-1; 12 bases match TRBD2. The CDR3 length is 15 residues. The J segment lost 9 bases and the V segment lost 8 bases, leaving 11 bases of the junction unmatched. Germline V gene data show CDR1 as LNHDA and CDR2 as SQIVND (reference sequence). The CDR3 nucleotides read TGTGCCAGTCGCCCGACTAGCGGGGGACCGCTTGAGCAGTTCTTC. Protein sequence: CASRPTSGGPLEQFF.

The rearrangement links TRBV7-2 to TRBJ2-5; D could derive from TRBD1 or TRBD2 (6 bases each). This CDR3 comprises 14 residues. Trimming left V 4 bases short and J 5 bases short, with 14 bases between. The germline V gene has CDR1 SGHTA and CDR2 FQGNSA. CDR3 loop: CASSSRGAGETQYF. DNA of the CDR3: TGTGCCAGCAGCTCTAGGGGGGCCGGGGAGACCCAGTACTTC.

This clone was seen a handful of times. The chain joins TRBV7-6 to TRBJ2-6, with D unclear. V was shortened by 5 bases and J by 0 bases, with 11 bases between the two germline ends. The CDR3 spans 16 residues. Germline-derived CDR1 and CDR2 are SGHVS and FNYEAQ. The CDR3 coding sequence is TGTGCCAGCAGCCGCAACAGAGGCTCTGGGGCCAACGTCCTGACTTTC. Protein sequence: CASSRNRGSGANVLTF.

This clone was recorded once. CDR3 residues: CASTRGGWSYNEQFF. Here the CDR3 DNA reads TGTGCCAGTACTCGGGGAGGGTGGTCCTACAATGAGCAGTTCTTC. This chain connects TRBV11-3 to TRBJ2-1, with 7 bases matching TRBD2. In germline, CDR1 is SGHNT, CDR2 YENEEA. The CDR3 sequence is 15 residues long. The V segment lost 9 bases and the J segment 1 base; nucleotides outside the gene matches: 9.

V is TRBV4-1 and J is TRBJ1-1; D may be TRBD1 (5 bases). The CDR3 is 14 amino acids. The germline V and J ends were trimmed by 1 base and 2 bases, with 8 bases remaining between them. The germline V gene encodes CDR1 MGHRA and CDR2 YSYEKL. The CDR3 bases are TGCGCCAGCAGCCAAGGCGGGGGTAACACTGAAGCTTTCTTT. The encoded protein is CASSQGGGNTEAFF.

This clone was seen only once. The V call is TRBV7-8, the J call TRBJ2-3; D remains ambiguous. In germline, CDR1 is SGHVS, CDR2 FQNEAQ. This CDR3 has 11 residues. V dropped 4 bases and J dropped 2 bases, with 1 base sitting between them. Written as DNA, the CDR3 is TGTGCCAGCAGCTACACAGATACGCAGTATTTT. This codes for CASSYTDTQYF. Looking up the rest from reference TRBV7-8 and TRBJ2-3 gives the full variable domain: GAGVSQSPRYKVAKRGQDVALRCDPISGHVSLFWYQQALGQGPEFLTYFQNEAQLDKSGLPSDRFFAERPEGSVSTLKIQRTQQEDSAVYLCASSYTDTQYFGPGTRLTVL.

The rearrangement uses TRBV30 and TRBJ1-5, with 8 nucleotides matching TRBD1. V gave up 2 bases and J gave up 5 bases; unmatched junction bases: 11. Germline V lookup: CDR1 GTSNPN, CDR2 SVGIG (reference sequence). CDR3 length: 16 amino acids. The CDR3 spells CAWSRSGGQGYQPQHF. The CDR3 bases are TGTGCCTGGAGTCGATCCGGCGGACAGGGTTATCAGCCCCAGCATTTT.

This chain connects TRBV5-1 to TRBJ2-3; no definite D call. Germline lookup yields CDR1 SGHRS and CDR2 YFSETQ. The CDR3 is 13 residues long. The V and J ends lost 5 bases and 0 bases respectively, with 7 bases between them. The CDR3 protein is CASSMTSTDTQYF. The CDR3 nucleotides read TGCGCCAGCAGTATGACTAGCACAGATACGCAGTATTTT.

This clone was observed a single time. The chain couples TRBV6-1 to TRBJ1-1; the D gene is possibly TRBD1 (5 bases). V was pared by 7 bases and J by 4 bases, with 16 bases between. The V gene's germline CDR1 is MNHNS and CDR2 SASEGT. CDR3 length equals 14 residues. The CDR3 sequence: CASKDTYGSTEAFF. CDR3 DNA: TGTGCCAGCAAGGACACTTACGGTAGCACTGAAGCTTTCTTT.

The rearrangement links TRBV9 to TRBJ2-3; D gene unclear. Between the trimmed V and J ends, which lost 4 bases and 0 bases, there was a span of 9 bases. Per the germline V gene, CDR1 is SGDLS and CDR2 is YYNGEE. This CDR3 contains 14 residues. This CDR3 is CASSLLTSTDTQYF. The CDR3 region has the DNA TGTGCCAGCAGCCTACTAACCAGCACAGATACGCAGTATTTT.

The sample holds a few counts of this clone. The chain recombines TRBV28 with TRBJ2-5; the D is unclear. In germline, CDR1 is MDHEN, CDR2 SYDVKM. The CDR3 totals 12 residues. The germline V and J ends were trimmed by 6 bases and 0 bases, with 5 bases remaining between them. The CDR3 protein is CASSEYQETQYF. CDR3 sequence (DNA): TGTGCCAGCAGCGAGTACCAAGAGACCCAGTACTTC.

J is TRBJ2-2 and V is TRBV28; 12 nucleotides match TRBD2. V gave up 6 bases and J gave up 3 bases; unmatched junction bases: 5. The CDR3 has 16 residues. Germline V gene lookup returns CDR1 MDHEN and CDR2 SYDVKM. The CDR3, as DNA: TGTGCCAGCAGAGCTCTAGCGGGGGGGGACACCGGGGAGCTGTTTTTT. It is translated as CASRALAGGDTGELFF.